This T cell receptor beta chain was sequenced in a study of CD4 T cells in relation to SARS-CoV-2 and coronaviruses (dated by TCRdb to about 2021). For the study in its entirety: Across all 12 patients in the convalescent cohort, the median age was approximately 38 years, with a range of roughly 20 to 80 years. Of the approximately 12 convalescent patients, 8 were male and 4 were female, and two of the subjects were Hispanic. Using patient-derived lymphoblastoid cell lines, the shared crossreactive spike epitopes were mapped to their HLA restriction. At the level of individual TCR clonotypes, the study evaluated whether memory CD4+ T cells crossreact between the spike proteins of SARS-CoV-2 and those of common cold coronaviruses. The Adaptive Biotechnologies TCR-sequencing kit was used to sequence samples from a few pre-COVID donors and the naive versus memory experiments, whereas other data were Illumina-based. Expansion assays from other donors in the study were sequenced with a different, Illumina-based TCR-beta assay. Overall study outcomes, separate from this receptor: Pre-pandemic and post-infection samples were not both contributed by any donor, so tracing of the source of pre-existing responses was limited. The study was constrained by small numbers of patients and of tested TCRs. Compared with monoreactive clones, crossreactive clones had significantly weaker SARS-CoV-2-driven expansion, a result consistent with antigenic imprinting. Crossreactivity analysis was centred on spike protein, so crossreactivity against other viral proteins was not assessed. Memory CD4+ clonotypes crossrecognizing SARS-CoV-2 and at least one common cold coronavirus spike were found in 55% to 70% of donors. Sequencing naive versus memory cells indicated that the assay picks up memory recall responses, not primary responses primed during culture.

To separate naive from memory CD4+ T cells, cryopreserved PBMCs first underwent CD4 enrichment and then EasySep naive CD4+ T cell enrichment. PBMCs were isolated from leukapheresis product or whole blood by Ficoll-Paque PLUS gradient centrifugation. The PBMCs went either fresh into the expansion assay or into cryopreservation at -140 degrees C. The QIAamp Micro DNA Kit was used to extract genomic DNA from the CD4+ T cells. DNA from uncultured naive and memory CD4+ T cells underwent immunoSEQ TCR-beta sequencing at deep resolution. In the authors' own workflow: During preprocessing, nonproductive sequences were removed, as were CDR3s that did not start with C, did not end with F or W, or were shorter than 7 amino acids. Cultured and uncultured naive and memory CD4+ repertoires were searched for previously identified spike- and CEF-reactive CDR3s. CDR3 homology was quantified as pairwise Levenshtein distance, calculated with the stringdist R package after three terminal residues were trimmed from each end. TCRdb holds this immuneACCESS table with in-frame rearrangements only. Some clones are missing; in checked studies, unresolved V genes explain under half, and the rest has no known cause. From that table come the V and J calls and clone size; the DNA was used to work out D and trimming. Recorded for this sample are about 60,000 clones; about 91% of them occurred a single time. Around 0.43% of the sample is in the top ten clones.

This clone appeared once. Its target antigen remains unknown. Base qualities are missing; no much larger clone stands one base away. Input material: naive CD4+ T cells from PBMCs. Interpreted using the paper, the cell subset or site label stands for: naive CD4+ T cells isolated by negative enrichment. The source of this sequence is an adult with COVID-19.

The DNA sequence is TGTGCCAGCAGCTTAGGAGTTAGGGCGGAAGAGACCCAGTACTTC. It encodes CASSLGVRAEETQYF. The chain joins TRBV11-1 to TRBJ2-5, with no D gene named confidently. The CDR3, from cysteine to phenylalanine, totals 15 residues. The read is trimmed to its CDR3 DNA, 45 bases read in frame from base 1. Reading the germline V gene (reference sequence) gives CDR1 SGHAT and CDR2 FQDESV. Relative to germline, V is 1 base shorter and J is 3 bases shorter, with 12 bases between their ends.